This note documents a single T cell receptor beta chain sequence. In the original analysis: Reference gene primer amplification gave estimated nucleated cell counts. The table came from immunoSEQ multiplex PCR; TCRdb's copy has only in-frame clones and leaves some out. That table furnishes V, J and clone size, whereas the DNA furnished D and trimming. This sample yields some 200,000 clones, of which roughly 86% are seen a single time; around 3.3% belongs to the top ten. Germline V lookup: CDR1 SGHTA, CDR2 FQGNSA. V shed 5 bases, J shed 2 bases, and the junction held 5 bases outside the gene matches. This CDR3 has 14 amino acids. The source of the sample is a study of blood T cell repertoires in COVID-19. Study-level background: Samples taken during acute and convalescent COVID-19 were collected in the United States, Italy and Spain. T cells, B-cell-depleted T cells, or PBMCs supplied cDNA or gDNA.

V is TRBV7-2 and J is TRBJ1-2; 7 bases match TRBD1. The specimen sequenced was peripheral blood. The receptor comes from a man between 70 and 80 years old with acute or convalescent COVID-19. CDR3 nucleotides: TGTGCCAGCAGCCAGGGGACAGCCAACTATGGCTACACCTTC. Its translation is CASSQGTANYGYTF.